A selection of T cell receptor beta chains follows, all from one sample in a study of T cells after yellow fever vaccination. MiXCR was run by TCRdb on the 5' RACE reads, yielding one entry per CDR3 protein. This sample has 150,000 to 200,000 distinct CDR3 sequences, with around 10% found just once. This material consisted of CD8+ T cells sorted from PBMCs, taken 15 days after the yellow fever booster vaccination. The receptors were gathered from a man aged 18 to 30 who received the YFV17D yellow fever vaccine. CDR3s include the opening cysteine and the closing phenylalanine or tryptophan. The order of the fields is D gene, V gene, J gene, clone size, CDR3 DNA, CDR3 protein. The D gene is left open where the match is weak. Some rows have no size entry. The others give once, few or many, or a class for an expanded clone.

TRBD1	TRBV20-1	TRBJ2-1	-	TGCAGTGCTAGATCATTGAAGACAGGGGGCATCTACAATGAGCAGTTCTTC	CSARSLKTGGIYNEQFF
TRBD2	TRBV4-2	TRBJ2-3	-	TGTGCCAGCAGCCAAGATGATAGCGGGGGGGCAGATACGCAGTATTTT	CASSQDDSGGADTQYF
-	TRBV7-6	TRBJ1-1	few	TGTGCCAGCAGCTCAATTGGCGGGAACACTGAAGCTTTCTTT	CASSSIGGNTEAFF
-	TRBV5-1	TRBJ2-7	-	TGCGCCAGCAGCTTGTCAGCAGGGGACCGCGAGCAGTACTTC	CASSLSAGDREQYF
-	TRBV27	TRBJ1-1	few	TGTGCCAGCAGTATCCGGTCGAACACTGAAGCTTTCTTT	CASSIRSNTEAFF
TRBD1	TRBV5-1	TRBJ2-1	few	TGCGCCAGCAGCCAAACGACAGGGGTAAGGTCCTACAATGAGCAGTTCTTC	CASSQTTGVRSYNEQFF
TRBD1	TRBV7-9	TRBJ2-1	few	TGTGCCAGCAGCAATGGGGGACAGCCGAACAATGAGCAGTTCTTC	CASSNGGQPNNEQFF
-	TRBV30	TRBJ2-5	few	TGTGCCTGTGCGACTACCTCCATGGGGGAGACCCAGTACTTC	CACATTSMGETQYF
-	TRBV5-6	TRBJ1-2	-	TGTGCCAGCAGCTTGGCTGGGATTTGGAACTATGGCTACACCTTC	CASSLAGIWNYGYTF
TRBD1	TRBV20-1	TRBJ2-7	-	TGCAGTGCTAGAGACCCGGGACAGGGGGCAGGGGAGCAGTACTTC	CSARDPGQGAGEQYF
-	TRBV11-2	TRBJ2-1	many	TGTGCCAGCAGCCGAAGACCCCGGACAGCCCACAATGAGCAGTTCTTC	CASSRRPRTAHNEQFF
-	TRBV3-1	TRBJ1-1	-	TGTGCCAGCAGCCAAGATTTGCAGCTAATGAACACTGAAGCTTTCTTT	CASSQDLQLMNTEAFF
TRBD2	TRBV13	TRBJ2-1	-	TGTGCCAGCAGCTCGGCGACTAGCGGGGGCCCCCGTGGCTCCTACAATGAGCAGTTCTTC	CASSSATSGGPRGSYNEQFF
TRBD1	TRBV5-1	TRBJ1-1	few	TGCGCCAGCAGCCCGGAACAGGGGACCCCGATGGGAGCTTTCTTT	CASSPEQGTPMGAFF
TRBD1	TRBV27	TRBJ2-7	-	TGTGCCAGCAGAGCCGGGACAGCGTACGAGCAGTACTTC	CASRAGTAYEQYF
-	TRBV15	TRBJ2-7	few	TGTGCCACCAGCGTTCAAGGGGTTAGTGGAAGGGGCTACGAGCAGTACTTC	CATSVQGVSGRGYEQYF
-	TRBV6-2/TRBV6-3	TRBJ2-2	few	TGTGCCAGCAGTTACTCGCGCGAGACAGGGAACACCGGGGAGCTGTTTTTT	CASSYSRETGNTGELFF
-	TRBV9	TRBJ1-2	few	TGTGCCAGCAGCGTAGACATCTATGGCTACACCTTC	CASSVDIYGYTF
-	TRBV5-1	TRBJ1-2	many	TGCGCCAGCAGCTCTACCACAGCGGCGATTTCCTATGGCTACACCTTC	CASSSTTAAISYGYTF
TRBD2	TRBV7-9	TRBJ2-3	many	TGTGCCAGCAGCTCCTCGGGTAGCGGGGATTCCACAGATACGCAGTATTTT	CASSSSGSGDSTDTQYF